In its sample, the clone carrying this T cell receptor beta chain was seen once. The entry originates in a study of OX40 agonist ivuxolimab in advanced cancers. Sequencing used immunoSEQ multiplex PCR; TCRdb keeps in-frame clones, though not all of them. Found here are about 67,000 clones, roughly 82% of them singletons; the top ten hold 2.4%. The CDR3 contains 13 residues. V gave up 3 bases and J gave up 8 bases, with 13 bases separating them. CDR1 KGHSH and CDR2 LQKENI come from the germline V gene. The clonotype originates from an adult with an advanced solid tumor such as melanoma, head and neck, liver or kidney cancer. This chain uses TRBV18 with TRBJ1-1, with TRBD1 as a possible D gene (6 bases). The sample in question was CD4+ or CD8+ T cells sorted from blood, obtained in a trial of the OX40 agonist ivuxolimab. The CDR3 loop reads CASSPYRDSEAFF. The CDR3 bases are TGTGCCAGCTCACCTTACAGGGACTCGGAAGCTTTCTTT.